Listed below are T cell receptor beta chains from one sample, sequenced in a study of Ad26.COV2.S vaccination and SARS-CoV-2 variants. Sequenced by immunoSEQ multiplex PCR; TCRdb stores in-frame clones only, minus some. The sample lists about 410,000 clones; roughly nine tenths were seen once. The sequenced sample was peripheral blood, obtained in a trial of Ad26.COV2.S vaccine versus placebo. The source is a person between 18 and 59 years old who received the Ad26.COV2.S COVID-19 vaccine or a placebo. CDR3s include the opening cysteine and the closing phenylalanine or tryptophan. D genes are given only for firm matches. For some rows the clone size is stated as once, few or many, or as a class when expanded; others skip it.

d_call	v_call	clone_size	j_call	cdr3_nt	cdr3_aa
NA	TRBV3-1/TRBV3-2	NA	TRBJ1-2	TGTGCCAGCAGCCACACGGATATAGAATTCTATGGCTACACCTTC	CASSHTDIEFYGYTF
NA	TRBV2	NA	TRBJ2-6	TGTGCCAGTAGCTCTGGGGCCAACGTCCTGACTTTC	CASSSGANVLTF
NA	TRBV19	NA	TRBJ1-5	TGTGCCAGTAGCACAGACCCGGACGGCATCAATCAGCCCCAGCATTTT	CASSTDPDGINQPQHF
TRBD1	TRBV7-8	few	TRBJ1-2	TGTGCCAGCAGCTTAATTGACGGACAGGGTGTCCCTCACTATGGCTACACCTTC	CASSLIDGQGVPHYGYTF
NA	TRBV9	NA	TRBJ2-2	TGTGCCAGCAGCGTAGCCTTATACGGAGGAACCGGGGAGCTGTTTTTT	CASSVALYGGTGELFF
NA	TRBV3-1/TRBV3-2	few	TRBJ2-1	TGTGCCAGCAGCCAAGGGTCAGCGTATGAGCAGTTCTTC	CASSQGSAYEQFF
TRBD1	TRBV6-5	NA	TRBJ1-2	TGTGCCAGCAGTACGGGGACAGGGACCTATGGCTACACCTTC	CASSTGTGTYGYTF
NA	TRBV12-2	NA	TRBJ2-3	TGTGCAAGTCGTTCACTGGACAGGGGTAACACAGATACGCAGTATTTT	CASRSLDRGNTDTQYF
NA	TRBV7-2	NA	TRBJ2-7	TGTGCCAGCAGCTTAGGCCCGGACAGAGCGTACGAGCAGTACTTC	CASSLGPDRAYEQYF
NA	TRBV18	NA	TRBJ1-1	TGTGCCAGCTCACTGGGGGTGACAGCAATGAACACTGAAGCTTTCTTT	CASSLGVTAMNTEAFF
NA	TRBV5-8	NA	TRBJ2-6	TGTGCCAGCAGCAGAGGGGGACGGAGCTCTGGGGCCAACGTCCTGACTTTC	CASSRGGRSSGANVLTF
NA	TRBV4-1	NA	TRBJ2-2	TGCGCCAGCAGCCTTAGTGGAGGGGATTCCACCGGGGAGCTGTTTTTT	CASSLSGGDSTGELFF
TRBD1	TRBV18	once	TRBJ1-4	TGTGCCAGCGCATCCGGGACAGGTGTTGAAAAACTGTTTTTT	CASASGTGVEKLFF
TRBD2	TRBV6-5	NA	TRBJ2-7	TGTGCCAGCAGTTACTCACCGGGGGGGCCGTACGAGCAGTACTTC	CASSYSPGGPYEQYF
NA	TRBV5-1	NA	TRBJ2-5	TGCGCCAGCAGCCCGGACCAAGTCGAGACCCAGTACTTC	CASSPDQVETQYF
NA	TRBV7-8	NA	TRBJ2-7	TGTGCCAGCAGCCCCATAATTGCAGGGAGCTACGAGCAGTACTTC	CASSPIIAGSYEQYF
NA	TRBV6-2/TRBV6-3	NA	TRBJ1-2	TGTGCCAGCAGTCCCATTACGACCAACGCTAATTTCCGCCTCCCTAACTATGGCTACACCTTC	CASSPITTNANFRLPNYGYTF
NA	TRBV13	once	TRBJ2-7	TGTGCCAGCAGCTTAGGGGCCAGTACCTACGAGCAGTACTTC	CASSLGASTYEQYF
TRBD1	TRBV29-1	NA	TRBJ2-2	TGCAGCGTTGACGGACAGGTTACTGGGGAGCTGTTTTTT	CSVDGQVTGELFF
NA	TRBV2	NA	TRBJ2-2	TGTGCCAGCAGTGATACCGGGGAGCTGTTTTTT	CASSDTGELFF
NA	TRBV19	NA	TRBJ2-3	TGTGCCAGTAGTGCCAGGGATGCAGATACGCAGTATTTT	CASSARDADTQYF
NA	TRBV3-1/TRBV3-2	few	TRBJ1-2	TGTGCCAGCAGCCAATCGGCTAGGTCCCTCGGTGGCTACACCTTC	CASSQSARSLGGYTF
TRBD1	TRBV5-1	NA	TRBJ2-7	TGCGCCAGCAGCTTGGCCCCATCCCAATTCACAGGGGTGACCTACGAGCAGTACTTC	CASSLAPSQFTGVTYEQYF
NA	TRBV27	NA	TRBJ1-2	TGTGCCAGCAGTTTACAAGGGGGGCGGCCCTATGGCTACACCTTC	CASSLQGGRPYGYTF
NA	TRBV5-1	NA	TRBJ2-3	TGCGCCAGCAGCTTTTCCCGAATGACAGATACGCAGTATTTT	CASSFSRMTDTQYF
NA	TRBV5-1	NA	TRBJ2-7	TGCGCCAGCAGCGCAGGATTATACGAGCAGTACTTC	CASSAGLYEQYF
NA	TRBV12-5	NA	TRBJ2-3	TGTGCTAGTGGTTTGTTTTGGAGTACGCAGTATTTT	CASGLFWSTQYF
NA	TRBV7-9	NA	TRBJ1-1	TGTGCCAGCAGCTTCGCAGATGGCACTGAAGCTTTCTTT	CASSFADGTEAFF
TRBD1	TRBV7-2	NA	TRBJ1-1	TGTGCCAGCAGCCCACAGGGGGCGATAGGATGGACTGAAGCTTTCTTT	CASSPQGAIGWTEAFF
NA	TRBV5-4	NA	TRBJ2-2	TGTGCCAGCAGCTTGTGGGGTGCCGGGGAGCTGTTTTTT	CASSLWGAGELFF
NA	TRBV4-1	few	TRBJ1-1	TGCGCCAGCAGCCAATTCGGGGGGCTGGGAACTGAAGCTTTCTTT	CASSQFGGLGTEAFF